The 23 T cell receptor beta chains presented below share a single source sample, sequenced in a study of radiation and T cells in renal cell carcinoma (dated by TCRdb to 2018 to 2020). Libraries were built with the immunoSEQ multiplex PCR assay. TCRdb took this table from immuneACCESS and kept in-frame rearrangements with V and J called. Such tables lack part of the clones; where checked against another copy, unresolved V genes explain under half of the gap, and the rest is unexplained. The sample table contains roughly 130,000 clones; only one count was recorded for 88% of them. Around 6% of the sample belongs to the ten largest clones. What this sample's time point label stands for: blood 2 weeks post-SBRT. The sample's treatment or condition, from its label and the paper: 15 Gy SBRT to primary tumor, nephrectomy 4 weeks later. Sequenced material: blood, taken from a patient whose treatment included radiotherapy and nephrectomy. The receptors derive from a woman in her seventies with renal cell carcinoma.

The chain employs TRBV30 and TRBJ2-7; D is possibly TRBD1 (6 bases). This CDR3 contains 14 residues. Trimming took 2 bases from V and 5 from J, leaving 16 bases between them. The germline CDR1 and CDR2 sequences are GTSNPN and SVGIG (reference sequence). CDR3 loop: CAWSPETGMNEQYF. The DNA for the CDR3 is TGTGCCTGGAGTCCCGAGACAGGTATGAACGAGCAGTACTTC.

The rearrangement uses TRBV19 and TRBJ2-7; D call uncertain. Germline V gene sequence: CDR1 LNHDA, CDR2 SQIVND (reference sequence). Deletions cut 1 base from V and 12 bases from J, with 16 bases between. This CDR3 is 13 amino acids long. CDR3 coding DNA: TGTGCCAGTAGTATAGCGCTAGGTTCGCAGCTGTACTTC. It encodes CASSIALGSQLYF.

V usage is TRBV14 and J usage is TRBJ1-1; the match to TRBD1 covers 11 bases. The junction had 6 bases not matched to a gene; V was cut back by 1 base and J by 5 bases. Germline assignment: CDR1 SGHDN and CDR2 FVKESK. CDR3 length: 16 amino acids. CDR3 protein: CASSQGGTGGRTEAFF. DNA for the CDR3: TGTGCCAGCAGCCAAGGAGGGACAGGGGGGAGGACTGAAGCTTTCTTT.

This chain uses TRBV6-1 with TRBJ2-5; D is unclear. This CDR3 is 14 amino acids long. Germline CDR1 reads MNHNS; CDR2 reads SASEGT. Trimming took 7 bases from V and 2 from J, leaving 14 bases between them. CDR3 in amino acids: CASTTGQAQETQYF. The CDR3 DNA follows: TGTGCCAGCACCACCGGGCAGGCTCAAGAGACCCAGTACTTC.

The rearrangement joins TRBV19 to TRBJ1-5; D uncertain. The V gene lost 6 bases and the J gene lost 2 bases, with 11 bases spanning the gap. CDR3 size: 14 residues. Germline values: CDR1 LNHDA, CDR2 SQIVND (reference sequence). CDR3 in DNA: TGTGCCAGTAGGTTTGGGGAACGCAATCAGCCCCAGCATTTT. Amino acid sequence: CASRFGERNQPQHF.

V and J are TRBV10-3 and TRBJ2-7; D gene ambiguous. Germline assignment: CDR1 ENHRY and CDR2 SYGVKD. The germline V and J ends were trimmed by 3 bases and 0 bases, with 3 bases remaining between them. The CDR3 consists of 12 residues. CDR3 protein: CAISDLSYEQYF. In nucleotides, the CDR3 is TGTGCCATCAGTGATCTCTCCTACGAGCAGTACTTC.

The chain uses TRBV6-5 and TRBJ2-2; weak D call: TRBD2 (6 bases). The CDR3 has 15 residues. Trimming took off 5 bases at V and 0 bases at J, with 10 bases between the two ends. From germline, CDR1 is MNHEY and CDR2 SVGAGI. CDR3 residues: CASSAGGPNTGELFF. In DNA, the CDR3 is TGTGCCAGCAGTGCCGGGGGACCGAACACCGGGGAGCTGTTTTTT.

The rearrangement links TRBV19 to TRBJ2-7, with D perhaps TRBD1 (5 bases). V was pared by 3 bases and J by 1 base, with 19 bases between. The length of the CDR3 is 17 residues. Germline-derived CDR1 and CDR2 are LNHDA and SQIVND (reference sequence). This chain's CDR3 is CASSIGRAKGSSYEQYF. As DNA, the CDR3 is TGTGCCAGTAGTATCGGCAGGGCTAAAGGGTCTTCCTACGAGCAGTACTTC.

The CDR3 sequence: CASSPDRFNSPLHF. The CDR3 DNA follows: TGTGCCAGCAGCCCGGACCGATTTAATTCACCCCTCCACTTT. The chain links TRBV6-6 to TRBJ1-6; D is uncertain. This CDR3 contains 14 residues. Trimming left V 6 bases short and J 6 bases short, with 12 bases between. The V gene's germline CDR1 is MNHNY and CDR2 SVGAGI (reference sequence).

This chain joins TRBV30 and TRBJ1-5; 9 nucleotides match TRBD1. The CDR3 is 13 amino acids. Germline CDR1 GTSNPN, CDR2 SVGIG (reference sequence). The trim removed 5 bases at V and 4 bases at J, leaving 3 bases unmatched. The CDR3 DNA is TGTGCCTGGGGGGGGACAGGGAATCAGCCCCAGCATTTT. Translating it yields CAWGGTGNQPQHF. Together with reference TRBV30 and TRBJ1-5, the CDR3 gives the full variable domain: SQTIHQWPATLVQPVGSPLSLECTVEGTSNPNLYWYRQAAGRGLQLLFYSVGIGQISSEVPQNLSASRPQDRQFILSSKKLLLSDSGFYLCAWGGTGNQPQHFGDGTRLSIL.

The gene calls are TRBV9 and TRBJ2-1; no firm D call. CDR1 SGDLS and CDR2 YYNGEE come from the germline V gene. Trimming removed 0 bases from V and 9 bases from J, with 7 bases in between. The CDR3 spans 12 residues. CDR3 residues: CASSVDVGEQFF. CDR3 nucleotide sequence: TGTGCCAGCAGCGTAGATGTCGGTGAGCAGTTCTTC.

The chain uses TRBV5-1 and TRBJ2-2; D is ambiguous. V was clipped by 1 base and J by 0 bases, with 7 bases between them. The CDR3 runs 15 residues. Germline V gene lookup returns CDR1 SGHRS and CDR2 YFSETQ. The CDR3 bases are TGCGCCAGCAGCTTGTATCCCTCGAACACCGGGGAGCTGTTTTTT. Residues: CASSLYPSNTGELFF. Variable domain in full (rest from reference TRBV5-1 and TRBJ2-2): KAGVTQTPRYLIKTRGQQVTLSCSPISGHRSVSWYQQTPGQGLQFLFEYFSETQRNKGNFPGRFSGRQFSNSRSEMNVSTLELGDSALYLCASSLYPSNTGELFFGEGSRLTVL.

The CDR3 DNA is TGTGCCAGCAGTTTCTGGGGACCTACAGATACGCAGTATTTT. Its translation is CASSFWGPTDTQYF. This chain connects TRBV28 to TRBJ2-3; tentatively, D is TRBD1 or TRBD2 (5 bases each). CDR1 and CDR2 from the germline V gene are MDHEN and SYDVKM. Trimming removed 3 bases at V and 3 bases at J, with 10 bases between. CDR3 length: 14 amino acids. The entire variable domain, with the rest obtained from reference TRBV28 and TRBJ2-3, is as follows: DVKVTQSSRYLVKRTGEKVFLECVQDMDHENMFWYRQDPGLGLRLIYFSYDVKMKEKGDIPEGYSVSREKKERFSLILESASTNQTSMYLCASSFWGPTDTQYFGPGTRLTVL.

The chain carries TRBV5-5 and TRBJ2-2; tentatively, D is TRBD1 (6 bases). CDR3 length: 14 residues. The V end lost 2 bases, the J end lost 6 bases, and 11 bases lay between the germline ends. Germline V gene lookup returns CDR1 SGHKS and CDR2 YYEKEE (reference sequence). As DNA, the CDR3 is TGTGCCAGCAGCTTCCACGGACAGCCCGGGGAGCTGTTTTTT. This sequence encodes CASSFHGQPGELFF.

The chain recombines TRBV9 with TRBJ1-2, with D possibly TRBD1 on 6 matching bases. This CDR3 spans 14 amino acids. Between the trimmed V and J ends, which lost 3 bases and 4 bases, there was a span of 13 bases. The germline gives CDR1 SGDLS, CDR2 YYNGEE. The CDR3 region has the DNA TGTGCCAGCAGCGGAGGGGGTTTGGGCTATGGCTACACCTTC. Translated: CASSGGGLGYGYTF.

V usage is TRBV27 and J usage is TRBJ1-1, with TRBD1 matching over 7 bases. The CDR3 is 17 amino acids. Germline-derived CDR1 and CDR2 are MNHEY and SMNVEV (reference sequence). The V segment lost 3 bases and the J segment 0 bases; nucleotides outside the gene matches: 10. The CDR3 is CASSLLGQRFMNTEAFF. For the CDR3, the DNA is TGTGCCAGCAGTTTGCTGGGACAGAGATTCATGAACACTGAAGCTTTCTTT.

The gene calls are TRBV4-1 and TRBJ1-2; TRBD1 matches at 11 bases. Looked up from germline, CDR1 is MGHRA and CDR2 is YSYEKL. This CDR3 is built from 18 residues. Unmatched junction bases numbered 10, after V lost 3 bases and J lost 1 base. CDR3 sequence: CASSHNQQGTGGNYGYTF. In DNA, the CDR3 is TGCGCCAGCAGCCACAACCAGCAGGGGACAGGGGGTAACTATGGCTACACCTTC.

This chain links TRBV27 with TRBJ2-3, with TRBD1 matching over 8 bases. Germline V gene data show CDR1 as MNHEY and CDR2 as SMNVEV (reference sequence). The CDR3 sequence is 15 residues long. V dropped 5 bases and J dropped 4; count of bases not matched to a gene: 8. As DNA, the CDR3 is TGTGCCAGCAGTCCCGACAGGGGTGAAGCAGATACGCAGTATTTT. Its translation is CASSPDRGEADTQYF.

V gene TRBV11-1 combines with J gene TRBJ1-1; 7 positions agree with TRBD1. Per germline, CDR1 SGHAT and CDR2 FQDESV (reference sequence). The V segment lost 8 bases and the J segment 4 bases; nucleotides outside the gene matches: 16. There are 16 residues in the CDR3. The CDR3 sequence is CASGRIGRGQGTEAFF. Here the CDR3 DNA reads TGTGCCAGCGGAAGGATAGGGAGGGGGCAGGGCACTGAAGCTTTCTTT.

The chain couples TRBV5-4 to TRBJ1-1, with TRBD1 matching 7 bases. CDR1 SGHNT and CDR2 YYREEE come from the germline V gene (reference sequence). V lost 7 bases, J lost 6 bases, and 9 bases stayed unmatched. The CDR3 totals 13 residues. DNA for the CDR3: TGTGCCAGCGGCATACAGGGGATGGCTGAAGCTTTCTTT. Translating it yields CASGIQGMAEAFF.

V and J are TRBV6-5 and TRBJ2-1; TRBD1 might be the D (5 bases). The length of the CDR3 is 14 residues. Trimming left V 10 bases short and J 9 bases short, with 22 bases between. Germline V gives CDR1 MNHEY, CDR2 SVGAGI. CDR3 nucleotide sequence: TGTGCCACCCATGGAACAGGCTTACATGGTGAGCAGTTCTTC. Amino acids: CATHGTGLHGEQFF.

This chain joins TRBV19 and TRBJ2-7; TRBD2 agrees at 7 bases. The CDR3 has 13 residues. V was pared by 10 bases and J by 4 bases, with 10 bases of the junction left unmatched. Germline V gene sequence: CDR1 LNHDA, CDR2 SQIVND (reference sequence). The CDR3 DNA is TGTGCCACACAGCGCGGGGGAATGTACGAGCAGTACTTC. Protein product: CATQRGGMYEQYF.

V gene TRBV9 combines with J gene TRBJ2-5, with 15 positions matching TRBD2. CDR1 SGDLS and CDR2 YYNGEE come from the germline V gene. This CDR3 has 15 residues. The J segment lost 4 bases and the V segment lost 6 bases, leaving 4 bases of the junction unmatched. CDR3 loop: CASNLGLAGGETQYF. The CDR3 DNA is TGTGCCAGCAACCTGGGACTAGCGGGGGGAGAGACCCAGTACTTC.